What follows are 13 T cell receptor beta chains derived from one specimen sequenced in a study of blood T cell repertoires in COVID-19. Method: immunoSEQ multiplex PCR; TCRdb's copy keeps in-frame clones and lacks some. Of about 140,000 clones detected, more than 75% appear once; the ten largest clones hold 4.8%. Sequenced material: peripheral blood. These receptors were taken from a human donor in a cohort sampled during active COVID-19.

The chain links TRBV18 to TRBJ2-1; 14 nucleotides match TRBD2. The CDR3 has 15 residues. J lost 3 bases, V lost 8 bases, and 3 bases had no gene match. Looked up from germline, CDR1 is KGHSH and CDR2 is LQKENI. CDR3 coding DNA: TGTGCCAGCCGGACTAGCGGGGGGCGCTACAATGAGCAGTTCTTC. This translates into CASRTSGGRYNEQFF.

The rearrangement links TRBV5-3 to TRBJ2-4, with 8 bases fitting TRBD2. Being an ORF, TRBV5-3 has a function that is uncertain. The junction had 7 bases not matched to a gene; V was cut back by 2 bases and J by 3 bases. The CDR3 totals 16 residues. The CDR3 protein is CARSFLSGTSKNIQYF. CDR3 nucleotides: TGTGCCAGAAGCTTTCTCTCCGGGACTAGCAAAAACATTCAGTACTTC.

The gene calls are TRBV6-7 and TRBJ2-4; D might be TRBD1 (6 bases). TRBV6-7 is designated an ORF whose function remains uncertain. V dropped 2 bases and J dropped 6 bases, with 14 bases sitting between them. CDR3 size: 15 residues. The CDR3 protein is CASSYIQGSLNIQYF. The CDR3 coding sequence is TGTGCCAGCAGTTACATTCAGGGGTCCCTAAACATTCAGTACTTC.

This clone was detected once. V usage is TRBV9 and J usage is TRBJ1-3; 10 nucleotides line up with TRBD1. The CDR3 covers 14 residues. CDR1 and CDR2 (germline): SGDLS, YYNGEE. The J segment lost 8 bases and the V segment lost 3 bases, leaving 5 bases of the junction unmatched. The CDR3 protein is CASSAGTGEDTIYF. In DNA form, the CDR3 reads TGTGCCAGCAGCGCAGGGACAGGGGAGGACACCATATATTTT.

This clone was detected once. V is TRBV4-1 and J is TRBJ2-5, with a tentative D call TRBD2 (6 bases). The CDR3 is 16 amino acids. From germline, CDR1 is MGHRA and CDR2 YSYEKL. V gave up 1 base and J gave up 3 bases, with 15 bases separating them. The CDR3 DNA reads TGCGCCAGCAGCCAAGTTCACGCGGGGTTTAAAGAGACCCAGTACTTC. Protein: CASSQVHAGFKETQYF.

The chain has TRBV5-1 and TRBJ2-5, with D possibly TRBD1 on 5 matching bases. The CDR3 consists of 15 residues. Germline-derived CDR1 and CDR2 are SGHRS and YFSETQ. With 3 bases removed from V and 4 bases from J, the gap between germline ends came to 16 bases. The CDR3 DNA follows: TGCGCCAGCAGCTCCCAGGGAACCGCCTTAGAGACCCAGTACTTC. Its protein product is CASSSQGTALETQYF.

The gene calls are TRBV28 and TRBJ2-3; TRBD2 is a possible D gene (6 bases). Germline CDR1 MDHEN, CDR2 SYDVKM. The CDR3 spans 16 residues. Trimming removed 7 bases at V and 0 bases at J, with 17 bases between. The DNA of the CDR3 is TGTGCCAGCATTCCCAGGCGGGGCCCCAGCACAGATACGCAGTATTTT. Its protein is CASIPRRGPSTDTQYF.

This clone has more than one count but fewer than ten. The rearrangement joins TRBV5-5 to TRBJ2-7, with a tentative D call TRBD1 (6 bases). V was trimmed by 0 bases and J by 4 bases, leaving 14 bases between them. Looked up from germline, CDR1 is SGHKS and CDR2 is YYEKEE (reference sequence). The CDR3 is 15 residues long. CDR3 in DNA: TGTGCCAGCAGCTTGGGCCTGGACAGCGCATACGAGCAGTACGTC. Translation gives CASSLGLDSAYEQYV.

The chain carries TRBV5-8 and TRBJ1-5; no reliable D call. Trimming pared 0 bases from V and 15 bases from J, leaving 13 bases between. CDR1 is SGHTS and CDR2 is YDEGEE in the germline V gene. The CDR3 contains 12 residues. The CDR3 loop is CASSLDARVVHF. CDR3 nucleotides: TGTGCCAGCAGCTTGGATGCCCGGGTGGTGCATTTT. The full variable domain, completed using reference TRBV5-8 and TRBJ1-5, is EAGVTQSPTHLIKTRGQQATLRCSPISGHTSVYWYQQALGLGLQFLLWYDEGEERNRGNFPPRFSGRQFPNYSSELNVNALELEDSALYLCASSLDARVVHFGDGTRLSIL.

The chain uses TRBV7-2 and TRBJ2-1; D is undetermined. This CDR3 contains 15 residues. Trimming shortened V by 1 base and J by 5 bases, and 12 bases separated the two germline ends. Per the germline V gene, CDR1 is SGHTA and CDR2 is FQGNSA. This CDR3 reads CASSLGGGRHNEQFF. For the CDR3, the DNA is TGTGCCAGCAGCTTAGGCGGCGGCCGCCACAATGAGCAGTTCTTC.

This clone was detected only once. The chain has TRBV25-1 and TRBJ1-1; D is possibly TRBD1 (6 bases). The CDR3 is 14 amino acids. V shed 4 bases and J shed 9 bases, with 18 bases lying between them. CDR1 MGHDK and CDR2 SYGVNS come from the germline V gene. CDR3 coding DNA: TGTGCCAGCAGTGCTAACGGACAGAACCTGAAAGCTTTCTTT. The encoded protein is CASSANGQNLKAFF.

J is TRBJ2-1 and V is TRBV5-1, with 9 bases matching TRBD1. Trimming cost V 1 base and J 4 bases; bases outside gene matches: 6. The CDR3 loop spans 16 amino acids. Germline CDR1 is SGHRS and CDR2 is YFSETQ. CDR3 nucleotide sequence: TGCGCCAGCAGCTTGATGCGGGACAGGGCTTACAATGAGCAGTTCTTC. As protein: CASSLMRDRAYNEQFF.

V is TRBV3-1 (or the pseudogene TRBV3-2) and J is TRBJ1-2; the D gene is possibly TRBD1 (5 bases). V was cut by 1 base and J by 4 bases, with 10 bases left in between. The V gene's germline CDR1 is LGHDT and CDR2 YNNKEL (reference sequence). The CDR3 is made up of 14 amino acids. The CDR3 DNA is TGTGCCAGCAGCCAAGGAACAGGCTTCTATGGCTACACCTTC. Protein sequence: CASSQGTGFYGYTF.